This T cell receptor beta chain was retrieved from a study of cytomegalovirus exposure and HLA in healthy donors. Points from the study as a whole: Confirmation was obtained in vitro that a few CMV-associated chains are specific for CMV antigens. There were some V segments, including TRBV6-2 and TRBV6-3, excluded as indistinguishable.

In the case of this clone: Antigen: not known.

Vbeta (60) and Jbeta (13) primers were used in the PCR. Method: immunoSEQ multiplex PCR; TCRdb's copy keeps in-frame clones and lacks some. The sample records about 160,000 clones, 65% to 80% being singletons. Trimming shortened V by 3 bases and J by 4 bases, and 9 bases separated the two germline ends. This CDR3 region has 13 residues. Looked up from germline, CDR1 is LNHDA and CDR2 is SQIVND (reference sequence). Sequencing input: PBMCs. This TCR was recovered from a female donor in good health and CMV-seronegative. This rearrangement joins TRBV19 to TRBJ1-1, with D tentatively TRBD1 (5 bases). The CDR3, as DNA: TGTGCCAGTAGTATGGTCGGGGGCACTGAAGCTTTCTTT. Its translation: CASSMVGGTEAFF.